This T cell receptor beta chain derives from a study of OX40 agonist ivuxolimab in advanced cancers. The overall study: A partial response was reached by three patients: one with hepatocellular carcinoma and two with cutaneous melanoma. Regarding the study as a whole: In a subset of nonresponders, normalized T-cell clonal expansion was also low. Expanded clones tended on average to be more numerous among CD8+ T cells than CD4+. Among the lowest peripheral clonal expansion occurred in 0.1-3.0 mg/kg partial responders.

TCRdb keeps only in-frame clones here, not all; method: immunoSEQ multiplex PCR. Among more than 15,000 clones, roughly 78% were seen once, and the ten largest hold 25% to 30%. The V and J ends lost 3 bases and 8 bases, in that order; junction bases with no gene match: 12. Looked up from germline, CDR1 is PRHDT and CDR2 is FYEKMQ (reference sequence). The CDR3 loop spans 16 amino acids. Comments on this clone: Its target is unknown.

The receptor was derived from an adult with an advanced solid tumor such as melanoma, head and neck, liver or kidney cancer. The chain recombines TRBV13 with TRBJ2-4; 8 bases map to TRBD2. The sample consisted of CD4+ or CD8+ T cells sorted from blood, taken in a trial of the OX40 agonist ivuxolimab. CDR3 bases: TGTGCCAGCAGCTTTTCCCCCACGGGAGGGGAAGACATTCAGTACTTC. Protein: CASSFSPTGGEDIQYF.